This TCR beta chain was obtained from a study of cytomegalovirus exposure and HLA in healthy donors. The wider study: Unique TCRs numbering approximately 80 million, obtained from HLA-typed donors, made up an early data release. Study conclusions and caveats: Reported results showed that the classifier diagnosed cytomegalovirus status with high specificity and sensitivity.

This CDR3 is built from 10 residues. The germline V gene encodes CDR1 DFQATT and CDR2 SNEGSKA (reference sequence). Trimming stripped 3 bases from V and 6 bases from J, with 5 bases between. A multiplex PCR was run with 60 Vbeta primers and 13 Jbeta primers. The repertoire was sequenced with immunoSEQ multiplex PCR; TCRdb's copy has only in-frame clones and lacks some. The repertoire table contains some 120,000 clones. On this clone: Its antigen is currently unknown.

Material for sequencing was PBMCs. This TCR came from a man between 18 and 29 years old in good health and CMV-seronegative. This chain links TRBV20-1 with TRBJ1-2; D is uncertain. CDR3 in amino acids: CSASSDGYTF. As DNA, the CDR3 is TGCAGTGCTAGCTCGGATGGCTACACCTTC.